This paragraph reports one T cell receptor (beta chain). Its recognized antigen is unknown. The record has no base qualities; no much larger clone is one base away. The data were taken from a study of CD8 T cells in Susac syndrome (dated by TCRdb to about 2019). General notes on the study: Among the Susac syndrome patients who were sequenced, clinically active disease was present in six and clinical remission was observed in roughly eight. The study used repertoire sequencing to test whether antigen drove CD8+ T cell activation and differentiation in Susac syndrome. Susac syndrome patients were therapy-naive, on corticosteroids (some also receiving IVIg), or on IVIg alone at blood withdrawal. Clonality of the CD8+ T cell repertoire was compared between eleven to twelve healthy donors, approximately 14 Susac syndrome patients and under 16 multiple sclerosis patients.

V lost 7 bases and J lost 0 bases; the stretch between them is 16 bases long. The germline V gene encodes CDR1 SNHLY and CDR2 FYNNEI. The CDR3 holds 15 amino acids from the cysteine to the phenylalanine. Of all the DNA, just the CDR3 is kept, 45 bases in frame from base 1. High-throughput TCR beta sequencing profiled peripheral blood CD8+ and CD4+ T cells from healthy donors, Susac syndrome patients and multiple sclerosis patients. Recently defined diagnostic criteria for definite or probable disease were met by the Susac syndrome patients. Bulk CD8+ and CD4+ T cells were purified magnetically by negative isolation, whereas CD8+ TEMRA cells were enriched by FACS. Blood was collected in EDTA tubes and processed within 24 hours, with PBMCs isolated through density gradient centrifugation. PBMCs intended for TCR sequencing were cryopreserved in liquid nitrogen and were subsequently thawed in a 37 degrees C water bath. The sorted or isolated CD4+, CD8+ and CD8+ TEMRA cells had a purity of 90% or higher.

RNA was extracted using the RNeasy kit, and about 0.45 to 1 microgram was reverse transcribed with random hexamers. The immunoSEQ multiplex PCR assay, which covers 54 Vbeta and 13 Jbeta segments, was used to amplify TCR beta CDR3 regions. PCR amplification bias was corrected using a synthetic template baseline for primer optimization and computational correction. Per the source publication's procedure: Reads were assigned to V, D and J genes according to IMGT and analyzed in immunoSEQ Analyzer, with only productive sequences retained. Clonality was computed as one minus Shannon entropy normalized by log2 of the number of productive unique sequences. Public and private clones were assessed among the 100 most prevalent clones of each patient and control. Clones were defined as Susac-specific when absent from the healthy and MS cohorts, from 1,000 to 1,100 published viral clones and from other ImmuneACCESS disease sequences. Through fastp at Q25 and MiXCR, TCRdb rebuilt clones from the public reads, retaining in-frame beta chains. For every CDR3 protein sequence, its rows merge into one entry that carries the most common genes and DNA. These V and J calls originate from TCRdb's pipeline instead of the authors' own analysis. For this sample the table gives 70,000 to 95,000 distinct CDR3 sequences, of which 85% to 95% were detected only once. The biggest ten clones account for around 0.94% of the sample.

Results the study describes overall, beyond this receptor: The number of individuals in the TCR sequencing and HLA analysis was acknowledged as relatively small. Clonal expansion was observed in Susac syndrome CD8+ repertoires, with the highest expansion in CD8+ TEMRA cells and greater expansion in clinically active than in remitting patients. Sixteen Susac-specific public clones were identified in the total CD8+ repertoire, and roughly five Susac-specific public clones were identified in the CD8+ TEMRA repertoire.

The TCR sequence derives from a human donor with Susac syndrome. Sequences were obtained from CD8+ T cells from PBMCs. The rearranged segments are TRBV2 and TRBJ2-7; no confident D gene assignment can be made. CDR3 region: CASIVSGTSSYEQYF. At the DNA level, the sequence is TGTGCCAGCATTGTTTCCGGAACGAGCTCCTACGAGCAGTACTTC.